This TCR beta chain was recovered during a study of blood T cell repertoires in COVID-19. Overall study: The analysed material was cDNA or gDNA that came from T cells, B-cell-depleted T cells, or PBMCs.

Up to 2 weeks before entering the study, exposed participants had met a COVID-19 case. Only in-frame clones appear in the TCRdb table, and some are missing; sequencing was by immunoSEQ multiplex PCR. This sample yields around 220,000 clones, of which 90% are seen a single time; about 15% belongs to the top ten. V gave up 6 bases and J gave up 7 bases; unmatched junction bases: 7. The V gene's germline CDR1 is MNHEY and CDR2 SVGAGI. The CDR3 extends over 15 amino acids. The V gene is TRBV6-5, the J gene TRBJ1-5; 12 nucleotides agree with TRBD1. This TCR came from a young man who had been exposed to COVID-19. The specimen sequenced was PBMCs or T cells enriched from blood (not recorded which). The CDR3, as DNA: TGTGCCAGCAGCGACCGGGACAGGGGGCTACAGCCCCAGCATTTT. Residues: CASSDRDRGLQPQHF.